This passage covers 9 T cell receptor beta chains from one sample sequenced in a study of a mutant IDH1 vaccine in newly diagnosed glioma. The assay was immunoSEQ multiplex PCR, and TCRdb's table has in-frame clones only and misses some. The sample includes 25,000 to 40,000 clones, roughly 77% of them seen just once. Their specific antigens are unknown. Time point defined: week 35, safety follow-up. Topical imiquimod was applied with each vaccine dose, which held 300 ug of mutant IDH1 20-mer peptide. The material sequenced was PBMCs, taken from a glioma patient whose treatment included an IDH1 peptide vaccine. The receptors here all came from a man aged 25 to 40 with glioma.

The rearrangement links TRBV18 to TRBJ1-1; 12 nucleotides agree with TRBD1. This CDR3 has 19 residues. V lost 1 base and J lost 0; bases outside the gene matches: 9. The germline gives CDR1 KGHSH, CDR2 LQKENI. The CDR3 DNA reads TGTGCCAGCTCACCACTTCCCGGGACAGGGGGCTTTATGAACACTGAAGCTTTCTTT. This gives the protein CASSPLPGTGGFMNTEAFF.

This clone counts as medium-sized. V gene TRBV4-1 combines with J gene TRBJ2-1; D gene ambiguous. With 1 base removed from V and 5 bases from J, the gap between germline ends came to 15 bases. Germline V gives CDR1 MGHRA, CDR2 YSYEKL. This CDR3 is built from 16 residues. The CDR3 coding sequence is TGCGCCAGCAGCCAAGGGTGGGCGGTCGGAAACAATGAGCAGTTCTTC. It is translated as CASSQGWAVGNNEQFF.

V and J are TRBV6-5 and TRBJ2-7; D gene ambiguous. Trimming left V 5 bases short and J 2 bases short, with 7 bases between. The CDR3 is 12 amino acids. Germline lookup yields CDR1 MNHEY and CDR2 SVGAGI. The CDR3 nucleotides are TGTGCCAGCAGTGGCCCGACCTACGAGCAGTACTTC. Its protein is CASSGPTYEQYF.

The chain's CDR3 is CASSLEAGKTYGYTF. CDR3 nucleotides: TGTGCCAGCAGCCTCGAGGCTGGAAAGACCTATGGCTACACCTTC. V is TRBV11-1 and J is TRBJ1-2; no clear D gene. CDR1 and CDR2 (germline): SGHAT, FQDESV (reference sequence). V was trimmed by 5 bases and J by 4 bases, leaving 17 bases between them. The CDR3 is 15 amino acids. The full variable domain, its missing parts supplied by reference TRBV11-1 and TRBJ1-2, is EAEVAQSPRYKITEKSQAVAFWCDPISGHATLYWYRQILGQGPELLVQFQDESVVDDSQLPKDRFSAERLKGVDSTLKIQPAELGDSAMYLCASSLEAGKTYGYTFGSGTRLTVV.

V gene TRBV29-1 combines with J gene TRBJ2-1; D call uncertain. Trimming removed 5 bases from V and 14 bases from J, with 22 bases in between. The CDR3 is 13 amino acids. Germline V CDR1 and CDR2: SQVTM, ANQGSEA. CDR3 DNA sequence: TGCAGCGTTTCCACCCTACTACGGCAGTCGAAGTTCTTC. It yields the protein CSVSTLLRQSKFF.

The chain recombines TRBV14 with TRBJ2-5; D is tentatively TRBD1 or TRBD2 (5 bases each). The V and J ends lost 1 base and 2 bases respectively, with 17 bases between them. The CDR3 contains 17 residues. CDR1 is SGHDN and CDR2 is FVKESK in the germline V gene. The CDR3 DNA follows: TGTGCCAGCAGCCAAGCCCCCTCGGGACGGGATCAAGAGACCCAGTACTTC. Its protein product is CASSQAPSGRDQETQYF. Together with reference TRBV14 and TRBJ2-5, the CDR3 gives the full variable domain: EAGVTQFPSHSVIEKGQTVTLRCDPISGHDNLYWYRRVMGKEIKFLLHFVKESKQDESGMPNNRFLAERTGGTYSTLKVQPAELEDSGVYFCASSQAPSGRDQETQYFGPGTRLLVL.

The CDR3 sequence: CASSWLTGTPEAFF. For the CDR3, the DNA is TGTGCCAGCAGTTGGCTGACAGGGACCCCTGAAGCTTTCTTT. The chain uses TRBV6-5 and TRBJ1-1; the match to TRBD1 covers 7 bases. CDR1 is MNHEY, CDR2 SVGAGI, per germline. With 4 bases clipped from V and 6 bases from J, the junction kept 8 bases outside the gene matches. There are 14 residues in the CDR3.

The chain has TRBV19 and TRBJ2-5; D may be TRBD2 (6 bases). In germline, CDR1 is LNHDA, CDR2 SQIVND (reference sequence). The CDR3 spans 12 residues. The ends were cut back, 4 bases at V and 3 bases at J, with 6 bases in the middle. The CDR3 sequence is CASSRGEETQYF. CDR3 bases: TGTGCCAGTAGTAGGGGGGAAGAGACCCAGTACTTC.

This clone was detected once. The rearrangement joins TRBV7-6 to TRBJ1-1; no clear D gene. This CDR3 has 14 residues. CDR1 and CDR2 from the germline V gene are SGHVS and FNYEAQ. Trimming stripped 5 bases from V and 2 bases from J, with 12 bases between. CDR3 nucleotides: TGTGCCAGCAGCCCCTTTGCGGACAACACTGAAGCTTTCTTT. Translating gives CASSPFADNTEAFF.